These 26 T cell receptor beta chains share one sample of origin, sequenced in a study of ipilimumab plus nivolumab after autologous stem cell transplantation. Measured with immunoSEQ multiplex PCR; TCRdb has only the in-frame clones, and not every one. Of roughly 16,000 clones listed, roughly 77% are singletons. Sequenced here: PBMCs, sampled in a trial of ipilimumab plus nivolumab as post-transplant consolidation. The receptors here all came from a male donor with diffuse large B-cell lymphoma.

The V and J genes are TRBV11-1 and TRBJ1-1; D is undetermined. The CDR3 spans 14 residues. V lost 5 bases and J lost 1, with 11 bases in between. In germline, CDR1 is SGHAT, CDR2 FQDESV (reference sequence). The CDR3 sequence is CASSPGLQNTEAFF. CDR3 in DNA: TGTGCCAGCAGCCCAGGACTTCAGAACACTGAAGCTTTCTTT.

This chain connects TRBV5-1 to TRBJ2-7, with 8 positions matching TRBD1. Germline-derived CDR1 and CDR2 are SGHRS and YFSETQ. This CDR3 is 14 amino acids long. V gave up 4 bases and J gave up 6 bases; unmatched junction bases: 9. CDR3 bases: TGCGCCAGCAGCGCCTACAGGGGGTTCGGCGAGCAGTACTTC. Protein: CASSAYRGFGEQYF.

The CDR3 is CASSFSSISSSPLHF. The CDR3 region has the DNA TGTGCCAGCAGCTTTAGTAGCATTTCAAGTTCACCCCTCCACTTT. V is TRBV7-9 and J is TRBJ1-6; D not certain. CDR3 size: 15 residues. Per the germline V gene, CDR1 is SEHNR and CDR2 is FQNEAQ (reference sequence). Trimming removed 3 bases at V and 9 bases at J, with 15 bases between.

The rearrangement uses TRBV5-4 and TRBJ2-2; TRBD2 might be the D (6 bases). From germline, CDR1 is SGHNT and CDR2 YYREEE (reference sequence). This CDR3 contains 15 residues. V gave up 1 base and J gave up 4 bases, with 11 bases separating them. CDR3 protein: CASSLLGSLTGELFF. CDR3 in DNA: TGTGCCAGCAGCTTGCTCGGGAGTCTCACCGGGGAGCTGTTTTTT.

The rearrangement joins TRBV18 to TRBJ1-2; 10 bases are shared with TRBD1. The CDR3 runs 15 residues. Germline-derived CDR1 and CDR2 are KGHSH and LQKENI. V lost 0 bases and J lost 7; bases outside the gene matches: 5. CDR3 sequence: CASSPPRQGAFGYTF. As DNA, the CDR3 is TGTGCCAGCTCACCACCCCGACAGGGGGCCTTTGGCTACACCTTC.

This clone has more than one count but fewer than ten. The chain combines TRBV7-2 with TRBJ1-4; no clear D. From germline, CDR1 is SGHTA and CDR2 FQGNSA. The CDR3 loop spans 17 amino acids. Deletions cut 5 bases from V and 4 bases from J, with 20 bases between. CDR3 in DNA: TGTGCCAGCAGCAATATCTACCGCGCAGTAGATAATGAAAAACTGTTTTTT. Protein: CASSNIYRAVDNEKLFF.

This clone occurred a few times. The chain joins TRBV7-3 to TRBJ2-2; D gene ambiguous. Germline assignment: CDR1 SGHTA and CDR2 FQGTGA. The V and J ends lost 5 bases and 1 base respectively, with 8 bases between them. The CDR3 runs to 14 residues. CDR3 residues: CASSHDRNTGELFF. In DNA, the CDR3 is TGTGCCAGCAGCCACGACCGGAACACCGGGGAGCTGTTTTTT.

The V and J genes are TRBV5-1 and TRBJ1-2, with TRBD1 matching 8 bases. CDR1 is SGHRS and CDR2 is YFSETQ in the germline V gene. V shed 4 bases, J shed 0 bases, and the junction held 8 bases outside the gene matches. The CDR3 is 16 residues long. The CDR3, as DNA: TGCGCCAGCAGCCTGGACAGGGAAGGCTCTAACTATGGCTACACCTTC. Translated, it gives CASSLDREGSNYGYTF.

The table lists this clone with a count of one. The chain recombines TRBV19 with TRBJ1-2; D unclear. Between the trimmed V and J ends, which lost 9 bases and 6 bases, there was a span of 14 bases. The CDR3 is 12 amino acids. Germline loops: CDR1 LNHDA, CDR2 SQIVND (reference sequence). CDR3 sequence reads: CASRVTINGYTF. CDR3 nucleotide sequence: TGTGCCAGCCGCGTCACAATCAATGGCTACACCTTC. Complete variable domain (other parts from reference TRBV19 and TRBJ1-2): DGGITQSPKYLFRKEGQNVTLSCEQNLNHDAMYWYRQDPGQGLRLIYYSQIVNDFQKGDIAEGYSVSREKKESFPLTVTSAQKNPTAFYLCASRVTINGYTFGSGTRLTVV.

The chain employs TRBV5-5 and TRBJ1-5; D unclear. The CDR3 spans 15 residues. CDR1 and CDR2 (germline): SGHKS, YYEKEE (reference sequence). Trimming removed 6 bases at V and 1 base at J, with 14 bases between. CDR3 sequence: CASTTRPWSNQPQHF. The DNA of the CDR3 is TGTGCCAGCACCACCCGACCGTGGAGCAATCAGCCCCAGCATTTT.

The chain uses TRBV6-5 and TRBJ2-1, with a possible D match to TRBD2 (6 bases). The germline V and J ends were trimmed by 0 bases and 7 bases, with 13 bases remaining between them. The CDR3 has 15 residues. Looked up from germline, CDR1 is MNHEY and CDR2 is SVGAGI. The CDR3 sequence: CASSYSILAENEQFF. The CDR3 region has the DNA TGTGCCAGCAGTTACTCGATACTAGCAGAGAATGAGCAGTTCTTC.

In this sample, this clone turned up once. This chain joins TRBV4-1 and TRBJ2-1; the D gene is possibly TRBD1 (5 bases). Germline loops: CDR1 MGHRA, CDR2 YSYEKL. Deletions cut 5 bases from V and 5 bases from J, with 22 bases between. The length of the CDR3 is 17 residues. In DNA, the CDR3 is TGCGCCAGCAGCACCCATTCAACGGGCCCCAGGGACAATGAGCAGTTCTTC. It codes for CASSTHSTGPRDNEQFF.

V is TRBV19 and J is TRBJ2-3; D gene uncertain. Germline V lookup: CDR1 LNHDA, CDR2 SQIVND (reference sequence). Trimming stripped 2 bases from V and 5 bases from J, with 20 bases between. This CDR3 is 17 amino acids long. The DNA of the CDR3 is TGTGCCAGTAGTATAAGTGGATCGGTAGGGATAGGAGATACGCAGTATTTT. Its translation: CASSISGSVGIGDTQYF. Full variable domain (remainder filled in from reference TRBV19 and TRBJ2-3): DGGITQSPKYLFRKEGQNVTLSCEQNLNHDAMYWYRQDPGQGLRLIYYSQIVNDFQKGDIAEGYSVSREKKESFPLTVTSAQKNPTAFYLCASSISGSVGIGDTQYFGPGTRLTVL.

The V and J genes are TRBV7-9 and TRBJ2-5, with D perhaps TRBD1 (6 bases). This CDR3 region has 15 residues. Looked up from germline, CDR1 is SEHNR and CDR2 is FQNEAQ (reference sequence). The germline V and J ends were trimmed by 0 bases and 4 bases, with 12 bases remaining between them. The CDR3 protein is CASSLATGWGETQYF. CDR3 bases: TGTGCCAGCAGCTTAGCCACAGGGTGGGGAGAGACCCAGTACTTC. Looking up the rest from reference TRBV7-9 and TRBJ2-5 gives the full variable domain: DTGVSQNPRHKITKRGQNVTFRCDPISEHNRLYWYRQTLGQGPEFLTYFQNEAQLEKSRLLSDRFSAERPKGSFSTLEIQRTEQGDSAMYLCASSLATGWGETQYFGPGTRLLVL.

CDR3 residues: CASSDKHRGREFAEQFF. The CDR3 DNA reads as TGTGCCAGCAGTGACAAACACAGGGGGCGCGAGTTTGCCGAGCAGTTCTTC. The chain is built from TRBV6-4 and TRBJ2-1, with 9 bases lining up with TRBD1. The V and J ends lost 2 bases and 10 bases, in that order; junction bases with no gene match: 15. The CDR3 has 17 amino acids. Germline assignment: CDR1 MRHNA and CDR2 SNTAGT.

The chain links TRBV30 to TRBJ2-2, with D possibly called TRBD1 or TRBD2 (6 bases each). The CDR3 loop spans 20 amino acids. Trimming stripped 3 bases from V and 1 base from J, with 27 bases between. Germline V gene data show CDR1 as GTSNPN and CDR2 as SVGIG (reference sequence). CDR3 sequence: CAWREFSWVGGERNTGELFF. The CDR3 region has the DNA TGTGCCTGGAGAGAATTCTCCTGGGTCGGGGGCGAAAGGAACACCGGGGAGCTGTTTTTT.

This chain uses TRBV5-1 with TRBJ2-3; TRBD2 might be the D (6 bases). The V and J ends lost 3 bases and 3 bases respectively, with 14 bases between them. CDR1 and CDR2 from the germline V gene are SGHRS and YFSETQ. This CDR3 comprises 15 residues. As DNA, the CDR3 is TGCGCCAGCAGCTGGGGACTGACACCTACAGATACGCAGTATTTT. Protein product: CASSWGLTPTDTQYF.

The rearrangement links TRBV10-3 to TRBJ1-6, with 8 bases that match TRBD1. This CDR3 spans 15 amino acids. Germline V gene sequence: CDR1 ENHRY, CDR2 SYGVKD. V was pared by 7 bases and J by 9 bases, with 11 bases of the junction left unmatched. The CDR3 nucleotides are TGTGCCATCACGCGAGAAGGACAGGGACGTTCACCCCTCCACTTT. Protein: CAITREGQGRSPLHF.

The CDR3 here is CASSSGTGIAQETQYF. In nucleotides, the CDR3 is TGTGCCAGCAGTTCCGGGACAGGGATTGCCCAAGAGACCCAGTACTTC. The V call is TRBV5-4, the J call TRBJ2-5, with 9 bases lining up with TRBD1. V gave up 5 bases and J gave up 1 base; unmatched junction bases: 9. CDR3 size: 16 residues. Germline CDR1 and CDR2: SGHNT and YYREEE (reference sequence).

Points on this clone: Its ends do not fully match the called genes, so a read error is possible. The genes are TRBV7-7 and TRBJ2-1; no clear D gene. The germline V gene encodes CDR1 SSHAT and CDR2 FNYEAQ (reference sequence). The CDR3 length is 13 residues. The DNA for the CDR3 is TGTGCTAGCAGCTTAATGAGGTACAATGAGCAGTTCTTC. As protein: CASSLMRYNEQFF.

The count of this clone is one. V is TRBV19 and J is TRBJ2-5, with TRBD2 matching over 7 bases. After removal of 5 bases from V and 4 bases from J, the junction contained 4 bases not matched to a gene. From germline, CDR1 is LNHDA and CDR2 SQIVND (reference sequence). The CDR3 contains 13 residues. The CDR3 region is CASSWAGVETQYF. As DNA, the CDR3 is TGTGCCAGTAGTTGGGCGGGAGTAGAGACCCAGTACTTC.

This chain joins TRBV6-5 and TRBJ2-7; 8 positions match TRBD2. CDR1 MNHEY and CDR2 SVGAGI come from the germline V gene. This CDR3 has 15 amino acids. Unmatched junction bases numbered 7, after V lost 6 bases and J lost 0 bases. The CDR3 sequence is CASRRLRGDSYEQYF. The CDR3 DNA is TGTGCCAGCAGACGATTGCGGGGGGACTCCTACGAGCAGTACTTC.

The V and J genes are TRBV19 and TRBJ1-3; a possible D gene is TRBD1 (6 bases). Germline lookup yields CDR1 LNHDA and CDR2 SQIVND (reference sequence). There are 15 residues in the CDR3. Trimming stripped 3 bases from V and 4 bases from J, with 13 bases between. The CDR3 DNA reads as TGTGCCAGTAGTATTATGGAAGACAGGGGAAACACCATATATTTT. Protein sequence: CASSIMEDRGNTIYF.

J is TRBJ2-3 and V is TRBV11-2; 10 bases agree with TRBD2. The V gene end was trimmed by 5 bases and the J gene end by 4 bases; junction bases not matched to a gene: 9. Germline CDR1 SGHAT, CDR2 FQNNGV. CDR3 length equals 16 residues. The CDR3 reads CASSPRTSGGPDTQYF. Written as DNA, the CDR3 is TGTGCCAGCAGCCCCCGGACTAGCGGAGGCCCAGATACGCAGTATTTT.

This chain connects TRBV14 to TRBJ2-5, with a weak D call TRBD2 (6 bases). With 4 bases removed from V and 2 bases from J, the gap between germline ends came to 14 bases. Germline CDR1 SGHDN, CDR2 FVKESK. This CDR3 spans 15 amino acids. CDR3: CASSLAGTSQETQYF. CDR3 in DNA: TGTGCCAGCAGCCTGGCCGGGACTTCTCAAGAGACCCAGTACTTC.

On this clone itself: A read error may account for a junction end that differs from germline. The CDR3 DNA reads as TGTGCTAGCAGCCCCGGACTAGCGCGCAGTGAGCAGTTCTTC. This sequence encodes CASSPGLARSEQFF. The J gene is TRBJ2-1, the V gene TRBV7-7; 9 bases map to TRBD2. The CDR3 is 14 amino acids. Germline CDR1 SSHAT, CDR2 FNYEAQ (reference sequence).